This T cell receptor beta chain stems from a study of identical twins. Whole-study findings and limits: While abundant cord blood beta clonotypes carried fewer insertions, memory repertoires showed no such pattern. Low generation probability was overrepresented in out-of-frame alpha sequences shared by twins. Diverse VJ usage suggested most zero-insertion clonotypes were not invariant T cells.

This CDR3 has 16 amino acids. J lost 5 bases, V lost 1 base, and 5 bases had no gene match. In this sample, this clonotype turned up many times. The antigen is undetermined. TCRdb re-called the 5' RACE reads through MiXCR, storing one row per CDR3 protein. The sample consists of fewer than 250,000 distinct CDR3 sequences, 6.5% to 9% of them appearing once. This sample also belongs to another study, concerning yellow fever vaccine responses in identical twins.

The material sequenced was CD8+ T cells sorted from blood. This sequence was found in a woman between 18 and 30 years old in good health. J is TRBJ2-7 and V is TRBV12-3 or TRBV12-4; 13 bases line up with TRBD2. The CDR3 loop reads CASSLVGLAGVNEQYF. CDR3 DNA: TGTGCCAGCAGTTTAGTTGGACTAGCGGGAGTCAACGAGCAGTACTTC.